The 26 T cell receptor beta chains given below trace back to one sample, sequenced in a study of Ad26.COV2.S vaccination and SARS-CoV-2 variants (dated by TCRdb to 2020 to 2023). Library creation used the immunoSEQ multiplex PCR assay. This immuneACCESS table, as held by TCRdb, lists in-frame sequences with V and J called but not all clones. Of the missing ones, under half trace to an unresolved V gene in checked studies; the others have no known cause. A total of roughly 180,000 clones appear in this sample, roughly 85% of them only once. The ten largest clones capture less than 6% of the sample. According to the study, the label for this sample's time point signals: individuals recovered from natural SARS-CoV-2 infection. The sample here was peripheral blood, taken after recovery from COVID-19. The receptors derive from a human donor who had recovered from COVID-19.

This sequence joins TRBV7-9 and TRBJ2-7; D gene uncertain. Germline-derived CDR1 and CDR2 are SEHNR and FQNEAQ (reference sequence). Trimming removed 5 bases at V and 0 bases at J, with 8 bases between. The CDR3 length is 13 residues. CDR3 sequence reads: CASSAQSSYEQYF. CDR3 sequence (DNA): TGTGCCAGCAGCGCACAGTCCTCCTACGAGCAGTACTTC.

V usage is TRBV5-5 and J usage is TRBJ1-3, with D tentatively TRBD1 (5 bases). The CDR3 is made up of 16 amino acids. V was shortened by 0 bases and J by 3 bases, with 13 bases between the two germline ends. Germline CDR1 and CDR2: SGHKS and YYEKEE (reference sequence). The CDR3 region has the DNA TGTGCCAGCAGCTTGGCCGGGGGGAATGTTGGAAACACCATATATTTT. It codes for CASSLAGGNVGNTIYF.

The CDR3 DNA reads as TGTGCCAGCAGCGTAGCGTGGACTAGCGCAAGCTCCTACAATGAGCAGTTCTTC. Its translation: CASSVAWTSASSYNEQFF. The chain recombines TRBV9 with TRBJ2-1; 9 bases match TRBD2. Per germline, CDR1 SGDLS and CDR2 YYNGEE. The CDR3 contains 18 residues. V dropped 0 bases and J dropped 0; count of bases not matched to a gene: 7.

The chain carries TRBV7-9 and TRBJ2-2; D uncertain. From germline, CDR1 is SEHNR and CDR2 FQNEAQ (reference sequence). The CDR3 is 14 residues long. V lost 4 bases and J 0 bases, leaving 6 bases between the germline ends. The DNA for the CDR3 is TGTGCCAGCAGCTCTCCGACGAACACCGGGGAGCTGTTTTTT. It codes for CASSSPTNTGELFF.

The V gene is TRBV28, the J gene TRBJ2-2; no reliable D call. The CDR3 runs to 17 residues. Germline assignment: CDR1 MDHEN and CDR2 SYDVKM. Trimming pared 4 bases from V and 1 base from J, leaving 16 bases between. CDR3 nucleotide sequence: TGTGCCAGCAGTTCTTTTGTTCGGGCCATGAACACCGGGGAGCTGTTTTTT. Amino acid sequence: CASSSFVRAMNTGELFF.

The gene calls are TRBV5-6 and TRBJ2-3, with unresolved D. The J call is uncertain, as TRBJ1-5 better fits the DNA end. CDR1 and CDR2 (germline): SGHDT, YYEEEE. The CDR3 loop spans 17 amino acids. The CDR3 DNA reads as TGTGCCAGCAGCTCGAAACTAGCGGGAGGGCCGGGTAAGACGCAGCATTTT. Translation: CASSSKLAGGPGKTQHF.

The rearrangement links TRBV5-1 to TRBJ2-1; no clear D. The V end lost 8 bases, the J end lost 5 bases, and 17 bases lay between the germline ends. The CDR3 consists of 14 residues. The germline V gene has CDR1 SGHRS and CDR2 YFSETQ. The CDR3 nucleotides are TGCGCCAGTGCTCAGTGGGATAACGACAATGAGCAGTTCTTC. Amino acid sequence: CASAQWDNDNEQFF.

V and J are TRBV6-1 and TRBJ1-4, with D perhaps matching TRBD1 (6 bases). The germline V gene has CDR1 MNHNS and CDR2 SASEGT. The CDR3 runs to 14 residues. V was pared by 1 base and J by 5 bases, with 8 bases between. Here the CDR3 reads CASSEGTGNEKLFF. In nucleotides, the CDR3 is TGTGCCAGCAGTGAAGGCACAGGGAATGAAAAACTGTTTTTT.

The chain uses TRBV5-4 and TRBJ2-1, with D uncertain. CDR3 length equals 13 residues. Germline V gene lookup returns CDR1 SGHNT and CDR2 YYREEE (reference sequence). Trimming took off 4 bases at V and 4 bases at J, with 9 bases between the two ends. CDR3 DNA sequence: TGTGCCAGCAGCGCGGAACTTTACAATGAGCAGTTCTTC. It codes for CASSAELYNEQFF.

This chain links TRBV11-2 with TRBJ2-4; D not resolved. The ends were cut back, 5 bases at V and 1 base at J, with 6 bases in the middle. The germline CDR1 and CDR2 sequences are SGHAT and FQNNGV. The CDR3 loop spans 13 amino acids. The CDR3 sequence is CASSQLAKNIQYF. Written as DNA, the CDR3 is TGTGCCAGCAGCCAGCTGGCCAAAAACATTCAGTACTTC. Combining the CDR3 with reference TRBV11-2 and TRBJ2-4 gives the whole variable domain EAGVAQSPRYKIIEKRQSVAFWCNPISGHATLYWYQQILGQGPKLLIQFQNNGVVDDSQLPKDRFSAERLKGVDSTLKIQPAKLEDSAVYLCASSQLAKNIQYFGAGTRLSVL.

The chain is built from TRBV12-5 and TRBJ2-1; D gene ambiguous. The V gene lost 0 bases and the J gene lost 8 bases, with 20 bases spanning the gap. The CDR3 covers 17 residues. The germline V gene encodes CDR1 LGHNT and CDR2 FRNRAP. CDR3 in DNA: TGTGCTAGTGGTTTGGTACTGGGGAATTCGGCGTTGGATGAGCAGTTCTTC. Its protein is CASGLVLGNSALDEQFF.

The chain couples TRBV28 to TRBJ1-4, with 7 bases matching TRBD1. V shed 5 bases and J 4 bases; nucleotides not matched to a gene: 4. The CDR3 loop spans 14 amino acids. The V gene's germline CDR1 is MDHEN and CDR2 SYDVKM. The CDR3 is CASSGDSNNEKLFF. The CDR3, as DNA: TGTGCCAGCAGTGGGGACAGCAATAATGAAAAACTGTTTTTT.

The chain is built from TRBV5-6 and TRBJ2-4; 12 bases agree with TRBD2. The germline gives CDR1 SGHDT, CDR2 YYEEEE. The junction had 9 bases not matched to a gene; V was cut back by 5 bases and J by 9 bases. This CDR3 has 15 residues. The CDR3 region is CASRGTSGSGGIQYF. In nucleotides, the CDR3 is TGTGCCAGCAGAGGGACTAGCGGGTCAGGAGGCATTCAGTACTTC.

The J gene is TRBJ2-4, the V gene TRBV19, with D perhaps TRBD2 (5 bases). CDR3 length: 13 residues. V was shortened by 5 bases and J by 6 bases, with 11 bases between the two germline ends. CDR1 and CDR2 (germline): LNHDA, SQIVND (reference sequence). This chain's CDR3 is CASSEGSRNIQYF. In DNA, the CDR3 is TGTGCCAGTAGTGAGGGTTCTAGAAACATTCAGTACTTC.

The CDR3 DNA reads as TGTGCCAGCAGCTTGGGGTTAGCGGGACGTCACACAGATACGCAGTATTTT. Residues: CASSLGLAGRHTDTQYF. The rearrangement uses TRBV5-4 and TRBJ2-3; 8 nucleotides match TRBD2. Unmatched junction bases numbered 8, after V lost 0 bases and J lost 2 bases. This CDR3 has 17 residues. CDR1 and CDR2 (germline): SGHNT, YYREEE (reference sequence).

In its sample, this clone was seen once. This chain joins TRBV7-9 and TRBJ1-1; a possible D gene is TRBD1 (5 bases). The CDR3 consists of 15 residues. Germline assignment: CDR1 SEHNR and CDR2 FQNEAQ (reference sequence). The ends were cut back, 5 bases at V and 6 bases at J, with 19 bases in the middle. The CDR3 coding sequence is TGTGCCAGCAGCGCGGCGGGGGGGGAGGCTGCTGAAGCTTTCTTT. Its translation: CASSAAGGEAAEAFF.

The CDR3 DNA reads as TGCGCCAGCAGCGCGGGCGGATTGAACACTGAAGCTTTCTTT. As protein: CASSAGGLNTEAFF. V gene TRBV5-1 combines with J gene TRBJ1-1; D is unresolved. V shed 4 bases and J shed 0 bases, with 10 bases lying between them. Per the germline V gene, CDR1 is SGHRS and CDR2 is YFSETQ. The CDR3 has 14 amino acids.

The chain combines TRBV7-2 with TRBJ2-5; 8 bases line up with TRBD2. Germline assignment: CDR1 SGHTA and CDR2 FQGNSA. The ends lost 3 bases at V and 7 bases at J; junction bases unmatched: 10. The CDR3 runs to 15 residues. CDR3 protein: CASSFGRGGERTQYF. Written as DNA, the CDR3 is TGTGCCAGCAGCTTCGGACGGGGGGGGGAAAGGACCCAGTACTTC.

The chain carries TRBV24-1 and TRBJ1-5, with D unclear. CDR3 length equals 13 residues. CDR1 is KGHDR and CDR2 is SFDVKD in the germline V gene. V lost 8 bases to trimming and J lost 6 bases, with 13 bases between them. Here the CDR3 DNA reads TGTGCCACCATCCCCCACAGCCCTCAGCCCCAGCATTTT. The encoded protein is CATIPHSPQPQHF.

The CDR3 DNA is TGCGCCAGCAGCCTATATGTCGCGGGAGCGGGGCAAGAGACCCAGTACTTC. Translation: CASSLYVAGAGQETQYF. This rearrangement joins TRBV4-1 to TRBJ2-5; 7 bases agree with TRBD2. Germline values: CDR1 MGHRA, CDR2 YSYEKL. The CDR3 is 17 residues long. Trimming took 4 bases from V and 2 from J; bases not matched to a gene: 13.

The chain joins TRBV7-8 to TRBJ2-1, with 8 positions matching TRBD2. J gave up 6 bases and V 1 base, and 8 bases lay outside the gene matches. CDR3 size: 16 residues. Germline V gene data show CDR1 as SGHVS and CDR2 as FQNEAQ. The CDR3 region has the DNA TGTGCCAGCAGCTTAGGGAGCCGCGGGAGGTTCAATGAGCAGTTCTTC. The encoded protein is CASSLGSRGRFNEQFF. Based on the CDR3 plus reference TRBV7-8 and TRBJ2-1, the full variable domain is GAGVSQSPRYKVAKRGQDVALRCDPISGHVSLFWYQQALGQGPEFLTYFQNEAQLDKSGLPSDRFFAERPEGSVSTLKIQRTQQEDSAVYLCASSLGSRGRFNEQFFGPGTRLTVL.

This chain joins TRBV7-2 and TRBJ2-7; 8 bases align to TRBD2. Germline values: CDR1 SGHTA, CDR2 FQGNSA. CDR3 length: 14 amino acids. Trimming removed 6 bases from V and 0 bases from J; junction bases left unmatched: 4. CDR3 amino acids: CASSVAGGSYEQYF. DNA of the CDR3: TGTGCCAGCAGTGTGGCGGGGGGCTCCTACGAGCAGTACTTC.

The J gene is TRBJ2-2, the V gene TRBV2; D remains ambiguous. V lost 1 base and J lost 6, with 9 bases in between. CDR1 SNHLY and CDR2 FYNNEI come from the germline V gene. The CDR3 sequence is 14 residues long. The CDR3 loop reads CASSEGPRPGELFF. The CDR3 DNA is TGTGCCAGCAGTGAAGGCCCACGTCCCGGGGAGCTGTTTTTT.

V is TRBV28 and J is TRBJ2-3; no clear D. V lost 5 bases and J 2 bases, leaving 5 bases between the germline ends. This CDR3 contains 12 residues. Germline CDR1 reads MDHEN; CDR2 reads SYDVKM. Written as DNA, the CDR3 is TGTGCCAGCAGTCTACTCACAGATACGCAGTATTTT. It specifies CASSLLTDTQYF.

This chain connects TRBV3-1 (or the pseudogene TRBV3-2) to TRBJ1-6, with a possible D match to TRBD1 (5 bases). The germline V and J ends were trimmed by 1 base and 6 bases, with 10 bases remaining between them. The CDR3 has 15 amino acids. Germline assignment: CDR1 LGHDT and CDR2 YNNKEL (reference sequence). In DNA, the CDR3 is TGTGCCAGCAGCCAAGCGGGGGGATTTAATTCACCCCTCCACTTT. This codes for CASSQAGGFNSPLHF.

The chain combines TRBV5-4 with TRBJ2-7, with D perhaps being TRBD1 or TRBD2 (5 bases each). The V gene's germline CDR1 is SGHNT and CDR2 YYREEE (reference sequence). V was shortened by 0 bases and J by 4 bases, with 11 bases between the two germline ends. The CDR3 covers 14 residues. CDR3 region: CASSLGGARYEQYF. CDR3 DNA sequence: TGTGCCAGCAGCTTGGGAGGGGCCCGGTACGAGCAGTACTTC.